This T cell receptor (beta chain) is from a study of blood T cell repertoires in COVID-19. About the research overall: T cells, B-cell-depleted T cells, or PBMCs supplied cDNA or gDNA.

Between the trimmed V and J ends, which lost 7 bases and 4 bases, there was a span of 14 bases. From germline, CDR1 is SGDLS and CDR2 YYNGEE. The length of the CDR3 is 14 residues. Everyone who took part was about 18 to 89 years old, and they came from fewer than 25 US areas. The study counted Cohort 3 donors as recovered given two negative PCRs, clearance, or symptom resolution. Produced via immunoSEQ multiplex PCR; TCRdb's table is partial and in-frame only. Among about 150,000 clones listed, around 80% were seen once. This clone occurred once. The TCR originated in a woman in her forties or fifties who had recovered from COVID-19. This sequence joins TRBV9 and TRBJ2-2; D possibly corresponds to TRBD2 (6 bases). Sequencing input: PBMCs or T cells enriched from blood (not recorded which). This CDR3 is CASSQGRGTGELFF. Here the CDR3 DNA reads TGTGCCAGCTCCCAAGGGCGGGGCACCGGGGAGCTGTTTTTT.